Presented here are 6 T cell receptor beta chains from one specimen sequenced in a study of blood T cell repertoires in COVID-19. The assay was immunoSEQ multiplex PCR, and TCRdb's table has in-frame clones only and misses some. The data hold about 150,000 clones, with around four fifths observed a single time. The sequenced sample was peripheral blood. These receptor sequences come from a woman over 75 with acute or convalescent COVID-19.

The V and J genes are TRBV27 and TRBJ2-7; 9 bases are shared with TRBD2. V was clipped by 5 bases and J by 1 base; unmatched bases: 6. CDR3 length: 15 amino acids. Germline lookup yields CDR1 MNHEY and CDR2 SMNVEV (reference sequence). The CDR3, as DNA: TGTGCCAGCAGTCTTTCCCTAGCGGGATCCTACGAGCAGTACTTC. This translates into CASSLSLAGSYEQYF.

The gene calls are TRBV7-9 and TRBJ2-7, with unresolved D. Germline V gene sequence: CDR1 SEHNR, CDR2 FQNEAQ (reference sequence). CDR3 length: 13 residues. Trimming removed 2 bases from V and 6 bases from J, with 11 bases in between. The CDR3, as DNA: TGTGCCAGCAGCTTATCCCAACCGAGCGAGCAGTACTTC. Encoded protein: CASSLSQPSEQYF.

This clone has a single count. The DNA of the CDR3 is TGCGCCAGCAGCACCAGGGGGGACACCGGGGAGCTGTTTTTT. Its protein product is CASSTRGDTGELFF. The chain couples TRBV5-1 to TRBJ2-2, with D tentatively TRBD1 (7 bases). Germline V lookup: CDR1 SGHRS, CDR2 YFSETQ. The germline V and J ends were trimmed by 4 bases and 3 bases, with 10 bases remaining between them. The CDR3 covers 14 residues.

The CDR3 nucleotides read TGTGCCAGCACTATGGACAGGGGGAATTCACCCCTCCACTTT. It yields the protein CASTMDRGNSPLHF. The chain couples TRBV6-5 to TRBJ1-6, with 10 bases lining up with TRBD1. This CDR3 comprises 14 residues. From germline, CDR1 is MNHEY and CDR2 SVGAGI. The trim removed 7 bases at V and 7 bases at J, leaving 4 bases unmatched.

This chain uses TRBV19 with TRBJ2-7; tentative D call: TRBD1 (6 bases). The CDR3 sequence is 14 residues long. V lost 3 bases and J 0 bases, leaving 9 bases between the germline ends. CDR1 and CDR2 from the germline V gene are LNHDA and SQIVND (reference sequence). The CDR3 DNA reads as TGTGCCAGTAGTATTCAGGGGAGCTCCTACGAGCAGTACTTC. Amino acids: CASSIQGSSYEQYF.

This clone has just a few counts. The chain links TRBV5-4 to TRBJ1-1; a weak D match, TRBD1 (5 bases). Germline V CDR1 and CDR2: SGHNT, YYREEE (reference sequence). CDR3 length: 14 amino acids. Trimming took 4 bases from V and 5 from J, leaving 15 bases between them. This CDR3 is CASSRGGPETEAFF. The CDR3 DNA follows: TGTGCCAGCAGCCGGGGGGGACCAGAAACTGAAGCTTTCTTT.